These T cell receptor beta chains were read from a single sample in a study of cytomegalovirus exposure and HLA in healthy donors. Using immunoSEQ multiplex PCR, the repertoire was profiled, and TCRdb retains in-frame clones only, with some absent. The sample data list roughly 74,000 clones. Sequencing was performed on PBMCs. The receptor source for this set is a female donor in good health and CMV-seropositive. Each CDR3 is given with its conserved first and last residue. Fields, in order: V gene, D gene, J gene, CDR3 protein, CDR3 DNA. The D gene is left open where the match is weak.

V gene: TRBV6-4
D gene: -
J gene: TRBJ2-2
CDR3 protein: CASSDSTGGGELFF
CDR3 DNA: TGTGCCAGCAGTGACTCGACCGGGGGCGGGGAGCTGTTTTTT

V gene: TRBV7-6
D gene: TRBD2
J gene: TRBJ2-1
CDR3 protein: CASSLGSGTHNEQFF
CDR3 DNA: TGTGCCAGCAGCTTAGGTAGCGGGACTCACAATGAGCAGTTCTTC

V gene: TRBV7-2
D gene: -
J gene: TRBJ2-7
CDR3 protein: CASSPGGSSYEQYF
CDR3 DNA: TGTGCCAGCAGCCCCGGAGGGTCCTCCTACGAGCAGTACTTC

V gene: TRBV19
D gene: -
J gene: TRBJ1-5
CDR3 protein: CASSISSGGGAQHF
CDR3 DNA: TGTGCCAGTAGTATATCATCTGGGGGAGGGGCCCAGCATTTT

V gene: TRBV9
D gene: TRBD2
J gene: TRBJ2-1
CDR3 protein: CASSRSGGANEQFF
CDR3 DNA: TGTGCCAGCAGCCGTAGCGGGGGGGCCAATGAGCAGTTCTTC

V gene: TRBV5-6
D gene: TRBD1
J gene: TRBJ2-2
CDR3 protein: CASSSKDRGNTGELFF
CDR3 DNA: TGTGCCAGCAGCTCAAAGGACAGGGGGAACACCGGGGAGCTGTTTTTT

V gene: TRBV19
D gene: -
J gene: TRBJ1-1
CDR3 protein: CASSIANAEAFF
CDR3 DNA: TGTGCCAGTAGTATAGCCAATGCTGAAGCTTTCTTT

V gene: TRBV18
D gene: -
J gene: TRBJ1-1
CDR3 protein: CASSPSSRTEAFF
CDR3 DNA: TGTGCCAGCTCACCATCCTCCCGGACTGAAGCTTTCTTT

V gene: TRBV6-1
D gene: TRBD1
J gene: TRBJ2-7
CDR3 protein: CASSGQGVLYEQYF
CDR3 DNA: TGTGCCAGCAGTGGCCAGGGGGTATTATACGAGCAGTACTTC

V gene: TRBV9
D gene: TRBD1
J gene: TRBJ2-5
CDR3 protein: CASSNGQGVLDETQYF
CDR3 DNA: TGTGCCAGCAGCAACGGACAGGGGGTCTTGGATGAGACCCAGTACTTC

V gene: TRBV13
D gene: -
J gene: TRBJ2-2
CDR3 protein: CASSARQAPNTGELFF
CDR3 DNA: TGTGCCAGCAGCGCTCGACAGGCACCGAACACCGGGGAGCTGTTTTTT

V gene: TRBV2
D gene: -
J gene: TRBJ2-7
CDR3 protein: CASSEGQGWTYEQYF
CDR3 DNA: TGTGCCAGCAGTGAAGGCCAGGGGTGGACCTACGAGCAGTACTTC

V gene: TRBV7-9
D gene: TRBD1
J gene: TRBJ1-2
CDR3 protein: CASSITGTAFLDTF
CDR3 DNA: TGTGCCAGCAGCATTACCGGGACAGCCTTCTTGGACACCTTC

V gene: TRBV6-7
D gene: -
J gene: TRBJ2-7
CDR3 protein: CASSYEARRRDEQYF
CDR3 DNA: TGTGCCAGCAGTTACGAGGCTAGGAGGAGGGACGAGCAGTACTTC

V gene: TRBV25-1
D gene: -
J gene: TRBJ1-4
CDR3 protein: CASQEGPREKLFF
CDR3 DNA: TGTGCCAGTCAGGAGGGGCCAAGGGAAAAACTGTTTTTT